Within the sample, the clone carrying this T cell receptor beta chain is medium-sized (0.01 to 0.1%). The antigen remains unidentified. This sample was included in a study of CD8 T cells in ankylosing spondylitis. This CDR3 has 15 amino acids. V lost 4 bases and J lost 3; bases outside the gene matches: 6. Germline V CDR1 and CDR2: SGDLS, YYNGEE. Molecular-barcoded quantitative 5'-RACE produced these TCR beta libraries. TCRdb ran MiXCR on the 5' RACE reads and lists one entry per CDR3 protein. The sample has some 780 distinct CDR3 sequences, just over 2.5% seen once. Whole-study findings and limits: Significantly higher representation of disease-linked clones was reported for matched ankylosing spondylitis synovial fluid.

The sequence came from a male donor with ankylosing spondylitis or in good health (not recorded which). The sample comprised blood, either unsorted or a sorted T cell fraction (not recorded which). The chain has TRBV9 and TRBJ2-7; TRBD2 matches at 11 bases. This chain's CDR3 is CASSPGTSGGYEQYF. The CDR3 DNA reads as TGTGCCAGCAGCCCCGGGACTAGCGGAGGCTACGAGCAGTACTTC.